Sequencing of this T cell receptor beta chain was carried out in a study of shared clonotypes between healthy human individuals. The study's findings and limits: Clonotypes which were not shared had lower generation probabilities than clonotypes that all four donors shared.

Genomic DNA belonging to each subset was distributed in equal measure over several immunoSEQ plates. The method was immunoSEQ multiplex PCR; TCRdb's version includes in-frame clones alone and lacks a portion of them. Here the sample spans some 690,000 clones, roughly 88% being singletons. In this sample, this clone turned up once. What it binds is unknown. The V end lost 5 bases, the J end lost 0 bases, and 10 bases lay between the germline ends. Looked up from germline, CDR1 is LGHNA and CDR2 is YSLEER. This CDR3 spans 15 amino acids. The source material was memory CD8+ T cells from PBMCs. The subset: CD45RO+ cells pooled with CCR7-negative TemRA cells. This chain connects TRBV4-3 to TRBJ1-4, with D unclear. The receptor comes from a man younger than 30 in good health. Some clones in this sample may be carry-over from other donors' samples. The CDR3 coding sequence is TGCGCCAGCAGCATTCGGTGGGCAACTAATGAAAAACTGTTTTTT. Protein sequence: CASSIRWATNEKLFF.